These 18 T cell receptor beta chains were sequenced from one sample in a study of cytomegalovirus exposure and HLA in healthy donors. Here immunoSEQ multiplex PCR was the method, and the copy in TCRdb shows in-frame clones only, minus some. The repertoire has 120,000 or so clones, roughly nine tenths of them found once; the top ten carry approximately 1.1%. What was sequenced was PBMCs. The receptors derive from a woman in her late teens or twenties in good health and CMV-seronegative.

The gene calls are TRBV30 and TRBJ2-2; unclear D gene. Germline lookup yields CDR1 GTSNPN and CDR2 SVGIG (reference sequence). V was cut by 4 bases and J by 3 bases, with 12 bases left in between. This CDR3 has 14 amino acids. The CDR3 protein is CAWNANSHTGELFF. Here the CDR3 DNA reads TGTGCCTGGAACGCAAACTCGCACACCGGGGAGCTGTTTTTT. The variable domain in full, with the rest retrieved from reference TRBV30 and TRBJ2-2, is SQTIHQWPATLVQPVGSPLSLECTVEGTSNPNLYWYRQAAGRGLQLLFYSVGIGQISSEVPQNLSASRPQDRQFILSSKKLLLSDSGFYLCAWNANSHTGELFFGEGSRLTVL.

This chain links TRBV7-2 with TRBJ1-5; weak D call: TRBD1 (5 bases). Deletions cut 8 bases from V and 6 bases from J, with 14 bases between. Germline CDR1 reads SGHTA; CDR2 reads FQGNSA. CDR3 size: 13 residues. As DNA, the CDR3 is TGTGCCAGCGCGACAGAGGCAACTCAGCCCCAGCATTTT. It translates to CASATEATQPQHF.

This rearrangement joins TRBV19 to TRBJ2-4; TRBD2 is a possible D gene (5 bases). The CDR3 spans 13 residues. Germline V lookup: CDR1 LNHDA, CDR2 SQIVND (reference sequence). The CDR3, as DNA: TGTGCGACGACCGGGGTAGCCAAAAACATTCAGTACTTC. This codes for CATTGVAKNIQYF. The full variable domain, completed using reference TRBV19 and TRBJ2-4, is DGGITQSPKYLFRKEGQNVTLSCEQNLNHDAMYWYRQDPGQGLRLIYYSQIVNDFQKGDIAEGYSVSREKKESFPLTVTSAQKNPTAFYLCATTGVAKNIQYFGAGTRLSVL.

This chain uses TRBV10-2 with TRBJ1-2, with D unresolved. Germline loops: CDR1 WSHSY, CDR2 SAAADI. CDR3 length: 13 residues. V shed 6 bases and J shed 3 bases, with 11 bases lying between them. In nucleotides, the CDR3 is TGCGCCAGCAGCCCCGCCACAGACTATGGCTACACCTTC. Residues: CASSPATDYGYTF.

The rearrangement uses TRBV19 and TRBJ2-1, with 10 positions matching TRBD2. The CDR3 totals 15 residues. The germline V gene has CDR1 LNHDA and CDR2 SQIVND (reference sequence). The V and J ends lost 1 base and 8 bases, in that order; junction bases with no gene match: 5. CDR3 sequence reads: CASSIASGRSHEQFF. The CDR3 bases are TGTGCCAGTAGTATAGCTAGCGGGAGATCCCATGAGCAGTTCTTC.

The CDR3 protein is CASSLQGSDYGYTF. In DNA, the CDR3 is TGTGCCAGCAGCTTACAGGGGAGTGACTATGGCTACACCTTC. The chain has TRBV7-9 and TRBJ1-2; D perhaps matches TRBD1 (6 bases). The length of the CDR3 is 14 residues. Germline lookup yields CDR1 SEHNR and CDR2 FQNEAQ (reference sequence). The V and J ends lost 2 bases and 3 bases respectively, with 10 bases between them.

The rearrangement joins TRBV5-1 to TRBJ1-1; D is unresolved. Germline lookup yields CDR1 SGHRS and CDR2 YFSETQ. The CDR3 is 14 amino acids. The germline V and J ends were trimmed by 0 bases and 0 bases, with 6 bases remaining between them. The CDR3 nucleotides are TGCGCCAGCAGCTTGGGAGCGGTGAACACTGAAGCTTTCTTT. Its protein is CASSLGAVNTEAFF.

The gene calls are TRBV6-4 and TRBJ2-3; maybe TRBD2 (6 bases). Germline V gene sequence: CDR1 MRHNA, CDR2 SNTAGT. The V end was cut by 0 bases, the J end by 5 bases, with 12 bases between. This CDR3 has 15 residues. The CDR3 DNA is TGTGCCAGCAGTGACTCGGTTAGCGGACAAGATACGCAGTATTTT. Protein sequence: CASSDSVSGQDTQYF.

The chain joins TRBV27 to TRBJ1-2, with 10 bases aligning to TRBD1. The germline gives CDR1 MNHEY, CDR2 SMNVEV (reference sequence). This CDR3 comprises 17 residues. With 3 bases clipped from V and 4 bases from J, the junction kept 11 bases outside the gene matches. CDR3 nucleotides: TGTGCCAGCAGTTTCAACCGGGACAGGGGTAGTGGCTATGGCTACACCTTC. Its translation: CASSFNRDRGSGYGYTF.

The J gene is TRBJ1-5, the V gene TRBV18; D gene unclear. From germline, CDR1 is KGHSH and CDR2 LQKENI. The CDR3 has 13 residues. The germline V and J ends were trimmed by 3 bases and 4 bases, with 7 bases remaining between them. CDR3 region: CASSPQENQPQHF. The CDR3 DNA is TGTGCCAGCTCACCGCAGGAAAATCAGCCCCAGCATTTT.

The chain couples TRBV10-1 to TRBJ2-2, with D unresolved. This CDR3 has 14 amino acids. CDR1 is WNHNN, CDR2 SYGVQD, per germline (reference sequence). Trimming removed 9 bases at V and 0 bases at J, with 11 bases between. CDR3: CARAKSANTGELFF. CDR3 bases: TGCGCCAGAGCTAAAAGCGCGAACACCGGGGAGCTGTTTTTT.

V usage is TRBV6-1 and J usage is TRBJ2-3; D uncertain. Germline CDR1 is MNHNS and CDR2 is SASEGT. V lost 5 bases and J 4 bases, leaving 10 bases between the germline ends. There are 13 residues in the CDR3. CDR3 sequence (DNA): TGTGCCAGCAGTTTCCCGTTAGCAGATACGCAGTATTTT. It translates to CASSFPLADTQYF.

This clone was found once. The chain uses TRBV10-3 and TRBJ2-7, with 8 bases fitting TRBD1. The CDR3 spans 14 residues. Germline CDR1 ENHRY, CDR2 SYGVKD. Losses at the gene ends were 10 bases for V and 1 base for J; bases not matched to a gene: 9. In nucleotides, the CDR3 is TGTGCCAGTAAAGGACAGGGAACGTCCTACGAGCAGTACGTC. Its protein is CASKGQGTSYEQYV.

The rearrangement links TRBV4-3 to TRBJ2-2; no reliable D call. Germline lookup yields CDR1 LGHNA and CDR2 YSLEER. V was pared by 0 bases and J by 6 bases, with 11 bases between. The CDR3 consists of 15 residues. The CDR3 reads CASSQEFGRAGELFF. CDR3 nucleotide sequence: TGCGCCAGCAGCCAAGAATTTGGTAGAGCCGGGGAGCTGTTTTTT.

This chain joins TRBV7-6 and TRBJ1-3; no clear D gene. Trimming removed 0 bases from V and 1 base from J, with 7 bases in between. The CDR3 contains 15 residues. In germline, CDR1 is SGHVS, CDR2 FNYEAQ. The CDR3 sequence: CASSLAGSSGNTIYF. The CDR3 coding sequence is TGTGCCAGCAGCTTAGCCGGGTCATCTGGAAACACCATATATTTT.

Here the CDR3 DNA reads TGTGCCAGCAGCCGACAGGGGGCAGGAAACACCATATATTTT. Protein: CASSRQGAGNTIYF. This chain connects TRBV28 to TRBJ1-3; 10 bases align to TRBD1. CDR1 MDHEN and CDR2 SYDVKM come from the germline V gene. The V and J ends lost 6 bases and 4 bases, in that order; junction bases with no gene match: 3. This CDR3 comprises 14 residues.

This clone was recorded once. V gene TRBV25-1 combines with J gene TRBJ2-2, with 11 bases aligning to TRBD2. V dropped 8 bases and J dropped 3; count of bases not matched to a gene: 5. The CDR3 is made up of 15 amino acids. The germline V gene encodes CDR1 MGHDK and CDR2 SYGVNS. CDR3 bases: TGTGCCAGCGCCTCGGGACTAGCGGACACCGGGGAGCTGTTTTTT. This codes for CASASGLADTGELFF.

The sample holds one count of this clone. The V and J genes are TRBV10-1 and TRBJ2-3; D gene uncertain. V shed 6 bases and J shed 5 bases, with 12 bases lying between them. The CDR3 length is 13 residues. Germline V lookup: CDR1 WNHNN, CDR2 SYGVQD (reference sequence). For the CDR3, the DNA is TGCGCCAGCAGCCGATACGCGCAAGATACGCAGTATTTT. Its translation is CASSRYAQDTQYF.